This paragraph covers one TCR beta chain sequence. Its antigen is unknown. This entry comes from a study of cytomegalovirus exposure and HLA in healthy donors. The study, taken as a whole, reports: Most CMV-associated TCR beta chains appeared HLA-restricted in a later analysis. A few CMV-associated chains proved CMV antigen-specific in vitro. The study put under 200 TCR beta chains on its list as cytomegalovirus-associated.

The primer mix had 60 Vbeta and 13 Jbeta primers. The table came from immunoSEQ multiplex PCR; TCRdb's copy has only in-frame clones and leaves some out. Of 150,000 or so clones listed, approximately 80% are singletons. From germline, CDR1 is MNHNS and CDR2 SASEGT. CDR3 size: 18 residues. V shed 3 bases and J shed 2 bases, with 23 bases lying between them. The sequenced sample was PBMCs. This receptor was obtained from a woman in her thirties or forties in good health and CMV-seropositive. V gene TRBV6-1 combines with J gene TRBJ2-7; tentatively, D is TRBD1 (6 bases). The CDR3 DNA reads TGTGCCAGCAGTGAGACCGGGACATACTATAGTGGTACCTACGAGCAGTACTTC. This sequence encodes CASSETGTYYSGTYEQYF.